What follows are 16 T cell receptor beta chains derived from one specimen sequenced in a study of shared clonotypes between healthy human individuals (dated by TCRdb to 2020 to 2022). The protocol used for the library was the immunoSEQ multiplex PCR assay. Sourced from immuneACCESS, this table was stored by TCRdb with only in-frame sequences that have V and J called. A share of the clones is absent; for the studies checked, an unresolved V gene accounts for under half, and the remainder has no known explanation. The sample includes roughly 500,000 clones, with around 80% observed a single time. Jointly, the top ten make up 10% to 15% of the sample. The sequenced material came from PBMCs. These TCRs come from a middle-aged woman in good health. Some clones in this sample may be carry-over from other donors' samples.

The chain joins TRBV5-1 to TRBJ2-2; D is perhaps TRBD2 (6 bases). Per germline, CDR1 SGHRS and CDR2 YFSETQ. The CDR3 loop spans 14 amino acids. The V and J ends lost 5 bases and 5 bases respectively, with 13 bases between them. CDR3 loop: CASSFDLATGELFF. CDR3 nucleotide sequence: TGCGCCAGCAGTTTCGATCTAGCGACCGGGGAGCTGTTTTTT.

The chain couples TRBV11-1 to TRBJ2-5; D unresolved. The germline V gene encodes CDR1 SGHAT and CDR2 FQDESV (reference sequence). The CDR3 contains 15 residues. The V end lost 3 bases, the J end lost 2 bases, and 13 bases lay between the germline ends. The CDR3 DNA reads TGTGCCAGCAGCTTCCCCTTCGGCTCTCAAGAGACCCAGTACTTC. Translation gives CASSFPFGSQETQYF.

The chain joins TRBV7-9 to TRBJ1-2, with D hard to call. Germline CDR1 reads SEHNR; CDR2 reads FQNEAQ (reference sequence). V was shortened by 5 bases and J by 2 bases, with 9 bases between the two germline ends. The CDR3 runs to 13 residues. CDR3 residues: CASSPPSNYGYTF. Written as DNA, the CDR3 is TGTGCCAGCAGCCCCCCCTCCAACTATGGCTACACCTTC.

The rearrangement uses TRBV27 and TRBJ2-7; D might be TRBD1 (6 bases). The V end lost 3 bases, the J end lost 6 bases, and 15 bases lay between the germline ends. Germline CDR1 reads MNHEY; CDR2 reads SMNVEV (reference sequence). CDR3 length: 14 residues. The CDR3, as DNA: TGTGCCAGCAGTTTTTCCAGGGGCTTCGGCGAGCAGTACTTC. This codes for CASSFSRGFGEQYF.

The chain has TRBV4-2 and TRBJ2-1; the D call may be TRBD1 or TRBD2 (6 bases each). Per the germline V gene, CDR1 is LGHNA and CDR2 is YNFKEQ. The V gene lost 2 bases and the J gene lost 5 bases, with 19 bases spanning the gap. The CDR3 contains 17 residues. CDR3 sequence (DNA): TGTGCCAGCAGCCAATCACGGAGGGGGAGCTGGGACAATGAGCAGTTCTTC. As protein: CASSQSRRGSWDNEQFF.

The gene calls are TRBV7-2 and TRBJ2-1; 7 bases fit TRBD1. CDR1 and CDR2 from the germline V gene are SGHTA and FQGNSA. This CDR3 is 16 amino acids long. Germline trimming cut 5 bases from V and 2 bases from J; bases unmatched to any gene: 9. CDR3 DNA: TGTGCCAGCAGCCCCAGCCGGGACAGAACCTACAATGAGCAGTTCTTC. It yields the protein CASSPSRDRTYNEQFF.

V is TRBV12-5 and J is TRBJ2-3, with 11 bases that match TRBD1. The CDR3 has 15 residues. Germline V gene sequence: CDR1 LGHNT, CDR2 FRNRAP. With 4 bases clipped from V and 3 bases from J, the junction kept 3 bases outside the gene matches. The CDR3 bases are TGTGCTAGTGGTTCGGGACAGGGGGAAACAGATACGCAGTATTTT. Protein: CASGSGQGETDTQYF.

Comments on this clone: A much bigger clone sits one base away, suggesting this may be a read error. The rearrangement uses TRBV7-2 and TRBJ2-3; no firm D call. V was cut by 3 bases and J by 1 base, with 2 bases left in between. This CDR3 region has 12 residues. From germline, CDR1 is SGHTA and CDR2 FQGNSA. The CDR3 region is CASSFRTDTQYF. The CDR3 region has the DNA TGTGCCAGCAGCTTTCGCACAGATACGCAGTATTTT.

The genes are TRBV9 and TRBJ2-7; 7 bases agree with TRBD1. V shed 4 bases, J shed 0 bases, and the junction held 4 bases outside the gene matches. Germline CDR1 SGDLS, CDR2 YYNGEE. The CDR3 spans 14 residues. In DNA, the CDR3 is TGTGCCAGCAGCAAACGGGACAGCTCCTACGAGCAGTACTTC. Translation gives CASSKRDSSYEQYF.

This clone came up once. The chain recombines TRBV29-1 with TRBJ2-2, with a tentative D call TRBD1 (6 bases). V lost 5 bases and J 3 bases, leaving 16 bases between the germline ends. Germline lookup yields CDR1 SQVTM and CDR2 ANQGSEA. The CDR3 runs to 15 residues. The CDR3 nucleotides are TGCAGCGTTATCAGGGGATCCCTAGACACCGGGGAGCTGTTTTTT. This codes for CSVIRGSLDTGELFF.

The chain links TRBV9 to TRBJ2-3; either TRBD1 or TRBD2 may supply D (5 bases each). This CDR3 contains 16 residues. The germline gives CDR1 SGDLS, CDR2 YYNGEE. Trimming stripped 2 bases from V and 0 bases from J, with 13 bases between. CDR3 DNA sequence: TGTGCCAGCAGCGTCACCGGGACGGTGAGCACAGATACGCAGTATTTT. Its protein is CASSVTGTVSTDTQYF.

The rearrangement links TRBV11-2 to TRBJ2-7, with no clear D. Germline CDR1 and CDR2: SGHAT and FQNNGV. Trimming removed 1 base at V and 6 bases at J, with 10 bases between. CDR3 length: 13 residues. CDR3 nucleotide sequence: TGTGCCAGCAGCTTAGCCCTAAATACCGAGCAGTACTTC. It yields the protein CASSLALNTEQYF.

The chain has TRBV7-9 and TRBJ2-4; 8 nucleotides agree with TRBD2. CDR1 is SEHNR and CDR2 is FQNEAQ in the germline V gene (reference sequence). The CDR3 extends over 19 amino acids. J lost 2 bases, V lost 3 bases, and 15 bases had no gene match. In DNA form, the CDR3 reads TGTGCCAGCAGCTTCCCACCCTCCGGGACTAGTAGTCCCAAAAACATTCAGTACTTC. Protein product: CASSFPPSGTSSPKNIQYF.

The chain has TRBV2 and TRBJ2-2, with D maybe TRBD1 (6 bases). This CDR3 has 15 amino acids. Trimming removed 6 bases at V and 0 bases at J, with 11 bases between. CDR1 is SNHLY, CDR2 FYNNEI, per germline. The CDR3 reads CASRVDSTNTGELFF. CDR3 nucleotide sequence: TGTGCCAGCAGGGTGGACAGTACGAACACCGGGGAGCTGTTTTTT.

As concerns this clone: At one end, the junction sequence differs from germline, possibly due to a read error. The V call is TRBV20-1, the J call TRBJ1-1; no clear D gene. The CDR3 spans 11 residues. In germline, CDR1 is DFQATT, CDR2 SNEGSKA (reference sequence). This CDR3 reads CSGYSRAEYPF. CDR3 DNA sequence: TGCAGTGGTTACTCTAGGGCAGAGTATCCCTTT.

The V gene is TRBV4-2, the J gene TRBJ2-7; 10 bases match TRBD2. CDR1 LGHNA and CDR2 YNFKEQ come from the germline V gene. The ends lost 4 bases at V and 3 bases at J; junction bases unmatched: 0. The CDR3 has 13 residues. CDR3 in amino acids: CASSRTSGYEQYF. CDR3 nucleotides: TGTGCCAGCAGCCGGACTAGCGGCTACGAGCAGTACTTC.